These 2 T cell receptor beta chains originate from one sample sequenced in a study of technical replicates of blood from four donors. Repertoires were generated with immunoSEQ multiplex PCR, while TCRdb's copy carries only in-frame clones and drops some. Seen here are 81,000 or so clones, roughly 96% observed once, and the top ten hold around 0.2%. Sample: T cells isolated from PBMCs. All receptors come from a human donor in good health.

The chain is built from TRBV28 and TRBJ2-7; 12 bases match TRBD2. The CDR3 has 18 residues. V was pared by 6 bases and J by 0 bases, with 12 bases of the junction left unmatched. Germline CDR1 MDHEN, CDR2 SYDVKM. CDR3 residues: CASSPPGLAGTSSYEQYF. CDR3 DNA: TGTGCCAGCAGCCCACCGGGACTAGCGGGTACGAGCTCCTACGAGCAGTACTTC.

This rearrangement joins TRBV29-1 to TRBJ1-1; no firm D call. The CDR3 length is 14 residues. Trimming removed 0 bases at V and 5 bases at J, with 13 bases between. CDR1 and CDR2 from the germline V gene are SQVTM and ANQGSEA. CDR3 in amino acids: CSVEDISTGTEAFF. The CDR3 DNA follows: TGCAGCGTTGAAGATATTAGCACTGGGACTGAAGCTTTCTTT.